This T cell receptor (beta chain) was documented in a study of cytomegalovirus exposure and HLA in healthy donors. Both 60 Vbeta primers and 13 Jbeta primers went into the PCR. Method: immunoSEQ multiplex PCR; TCRdb's copy keeps in-frame clones and lacks some. The table includes roughly 220,000 clones, about 82% detected once. As for this clone: The target antigen is unknown.

Study results and caveats: For presence/absence analyses, sequencing depth was assumed to be roughly uniform across donors. The CMV antigen specificity of three CMV-associated chains was confirmed through in vitro analysis. Beyond CMV serostatus, there was no information to go on about immune exposure. Researchers catalogued approximately 170 TCR beta chains as cytomegalovirus-associated.

This CDR3 spans 14 amino acids. Between the trimmed V and J ends, which lost 4 bases and 3 bases, there was a span of 14 bases. Germline loops: CDR1 SGHDT, CDR2 YYEEEE. Material: PBMCs. The receptor was derived from a man in his thirties or forties in good health and CMV-seronegative. The V and J genes are TRBV5-6 and TRBJ2-7; D might be TRBD2 (5 bases). This CDR3 is CASSLRELNYEQYF. The CDR3 bases are TGTGCCAGCAGCCTAAGGGAGCTTAACTACGAGCAGTACTTC.